Listed below are T cell receptor beta chains from one sample, sequenced in a study of shared clonotypes between healthy human individuals. Method: immunoSEQ multiplex PCR; TCRdb's copy keeps in-frame clones and lacks some. This sample has roughly 2.2 million clones, with 85% to 95% found just once. Sample: naive CD4+ T cells from PBMCs. The receptors were sampled from a man aged 18 to 29 in good health. Some clones in this sample may be carry-over from other donors' samples. Each CDR3 is given with its conserved first and last residue. A D gene is named only where the DNA matches it firmly.

>TRBJ2-1|TRBV5-1|NA
CASSLGSRGDEQFF
TGCGCCAGCAGCTTGGGGTCTAGAGGCGATGAGCAGTTCTTC
>TRBJ2-3|TRBV7-3|NA
CASSPNRGDTQYF
TGTGCCAGCAGCCCAAACCGGGGAGATACGCAGTATTTT
>TRBJ2-3|TRBV5-1|NA
CASSRDSGLTQRTDTQYF
TGCGCCAGCAGCCGAGACAGCGGACTTACCCAAAGGACAGATACGCAGTATTTT
>TRBJ1-2|TRBV2|NA
CASRTAPRGGYTF
TGTGCCAGCAGGACAGCTCCTAGGGGGGGCTACACCTTC
>TRBJ2-5|TRBV10-1|NA
CASSPFARGKTQYF
TGCGCCAGCAGTCCCTTCGCCCGGGGCAAGACCCAGTACTTC
>TRBJ2-1|TRBV28|NA
CASTVGYNEQFF
TGTGCCAGCACGGTAGGATACAATGAGCAGTTCTTC
>TRBJ1-4|TRBV18|TRBD1
CASSPSLTGAGANEKLFF
TGTGCCAGCTCACCATCTTTGACAGGGGCAGGGGCGAATGAAAAACTGTTTTTT
>TRBJ2-3|TRBV28|NA
CASSSMSGGRYF
TGTGCCAGCAGTTCCATGTCCGGGGGCCGGTATTTT
>TRBJ2-3|TRBV12-5|NA
CASGLGMGRQYF
TGTGCTAGTGGTTTGGGGATGGGAAGGCAGTATTTT
>TRBJ2-7|TRBV28|NA
CASRNPGPWEEQYF
TGTGCCAGCAGAAACCCGGGACCCTGGGAGGAGCAGTACTTC
>TRBJ2-3|TRBV5-1|NA
CASSNEDTQYF
TGCGCCAGCAGTAACGAGGATACGCAGTATTTT
>TRBJ2-4|TRBV27|NA
CASSLAQEGNIQYF
TGTGCCAGCAGTTTAGCGCAGGAGGGAAACATTCAGTACTTC
>TRBJ2-2|TRBV11-3|NA
CASSWTATGELFF
TGTGCCAGCAGCTGGACGGCCACCGGGGAGCTGTTTTTT
>TRBJ1-1|TRBV6-5|NA
CASSYPGGTEAFF
TGTGCCAGCAGTTACCCGGGTGGAACTGAAGCTTTCTTT
>TRBJ2-5|TRBV5-8|TRBD2
CASSSGTSGSRNQETQYF
TGTGCCAGCAGCTCGGGGACTAGCGGGAGCCGGAACCAAGAGACCCAGTACTTC
>TRBJ1-4|TRBV28|TRBD1
CASSEQGEKLFF
TGTGCCAGCAGTGAACAGGGGGAAAAACTGTTTTTT